A selection of T cell receptor beta chains follows, all from one sample in a study of radiation and T cells in renal cell carcinoma. The data were produced by immunoSEQ multiplex PCR, yet TCRdb's version contains in-frame clones alone and is incomplete. The sample shows about 140,000 clones, less than 90% of them seen only once. Here the sequenced sample was blood, taken from a patient whose treatment included radiotherapy and nephrectomy. These receptors all come from a woman aged 50 to 60 with renal cell carcinoma. CDR3s include the opening cysteine and the closing phenylalanine or tryptophan. The order of the fields is V gene, CDR3 protein.

TRBV30 | CAWSPGRETQYF
TRBV19 | CASSLSGTGGFSDEQFF
TRBV7-9 | CASSGRDLSSYNSPLHF
TRBV5-8 | CASSLGQGAYEQYF
TRBV5-1 | CASSSGDRAFF
TRBV5-6 | CASRRDRGITNEKLFF
TRBV5-8 | CASSSFSGRAIPSGELFF
TRBV10-3 | CATYTGGEETQYF
TRBV7-2 | CASSQLGGYTF
TRBV30 | CAWSVGGDEQYF
TRBV10-3 | CAFHEGMYGGYTF